This T cell receptor (beta chain) was captured by sequencing in a study of blood T cell repertoires in COVID-19. Trimming pared 5 bases from V and 5 bases from J, leaving 9 bases between. CDR3 length equals 12 residues. Germline V lookup: CDR1 MDHEN, CDR2 SYDVKM. Sequencing was performed with immunoSEQ multiplex PCR; in TCRdb, only in-frame clones are kept and a portion is missing. The sample lists around 270,000 clones; roughly 89% were seen once. The V call is TRBV28, the J call TRBJ1-2; the D gene is possibly TRBD1 (6 bases). The origin of this receptor is a man aged 25 to 40 with acute or convalescent COVID-19. What was sequenced was peripheral blood. The CDR3 reads CASSRRGYGYTF. The DNA for the CDR3 is TGTGCCAGCAGTCGCAGGGGATATGGCTACACCTTC.